This T cell receptor (beta chain) appears in the sequencing data of a study of T cell responses to AZD1222 COVID-19 vaccine. The CDR3 length is 15 residues. Trimming removed 4 bases from V and 2 bases from J, with 13 bases in between. Looked up from germline, CDR1 is SGHKS and CDR2 is YYEKEE (reference sequence). The data were produced by immunoSEQ multiplex PCR, yet TCRdb's version contains in-frame clones alone and is incomplete. The sample lists some 190,000 clones, about 94% occurring once. This receptor was obtained from an adult who received the MenACWY meningococcal vaccine as a control. This sequence joins TRBV5-5 and TRBJ1-5; D ambiguous. This sample comprised peripheral blood, obtained 28 days after the second dose of the MenACWY control vaccine. CDR3 region: CASSPQERGNQPQHF. CDR3 coding DNA: TGTGCCAGCAGCCCCCAGGAGAGGGGCAATCAGCCCCAGCATTTT.